This TCR beta chain came from a study of T cells in Graves' hyperthyroidism and ophthalmopathy. Points from the study as a whole: Researchers found most expanded thyroid clonotypes above 0.001 in blood as well. The model made its ophthalmopathy prediction, and onset followed a median around six months later.

Template material for amplifying TCR beta CDR3 regions consisted of RNA transcripts. HTBI primers were used for first-round RT-PCR of the TCR CDR3. A single record per CDR3 protein comes from TCRdb applying MiXCR to the multiplex PCR reads. The sample lists about 520,000 distinct CDR3 sequences; around 24% were seen once. This clonotype was counted many times. Its specificity is not known. The CDR3 has 16 amino acids. Germline V gene sequence: CDR1 MNHEY, CDR2 SVGAGI. Trimming left V 5 bases short and J 0 bases short, with 14 bases between. Individuals with ophthalmopathy presented a Clinical Activity Score of at least 3, a NOSPECS grade of at least 4 and a duration under 3 months.

This clonotype originated in a woman aged 30 to 39 with Graves' ophthalmopathy. The chain joins TRBV6-5 to TRBJ1-3; D is uncertain. Sequenced input: blood. CDR3 region: CASSRTGSSSGNTIYF. The CDR3 bases are TGTGCCAGCAGTCGGACCGGGTCCTCCTCTGGAAACACCATATATTTT.